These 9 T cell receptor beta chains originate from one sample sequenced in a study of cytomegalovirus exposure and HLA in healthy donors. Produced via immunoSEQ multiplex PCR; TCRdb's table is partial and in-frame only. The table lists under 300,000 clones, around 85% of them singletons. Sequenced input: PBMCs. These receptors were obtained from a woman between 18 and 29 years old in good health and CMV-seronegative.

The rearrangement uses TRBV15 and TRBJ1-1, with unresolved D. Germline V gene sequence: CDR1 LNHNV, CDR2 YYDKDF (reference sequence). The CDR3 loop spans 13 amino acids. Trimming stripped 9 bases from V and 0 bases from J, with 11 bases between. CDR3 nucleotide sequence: TGTGCCACGGCACGGGGAATGAACACTGAAGCTTTCTTT. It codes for CATARGMNTEAFF. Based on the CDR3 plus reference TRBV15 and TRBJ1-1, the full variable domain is DAMVIQNPRYQVTQFGKPVTLSCSQTLNHNVMYWYQQKSSQAPKLLFHYYDKDFNNEADTPDNFQSRRPNTSFCFLDIRSPGLGDTAMYLCATARGMNTEAFFGQGTRLTVV.

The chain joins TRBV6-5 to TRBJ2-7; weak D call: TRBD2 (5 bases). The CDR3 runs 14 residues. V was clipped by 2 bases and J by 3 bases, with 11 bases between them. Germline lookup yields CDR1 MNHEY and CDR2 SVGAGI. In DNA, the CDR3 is TGTGCCAGCAGTTACGGAGGAGAGGGCTACGAGCAGTACTTC. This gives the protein CASSYGGEGYEQYF.

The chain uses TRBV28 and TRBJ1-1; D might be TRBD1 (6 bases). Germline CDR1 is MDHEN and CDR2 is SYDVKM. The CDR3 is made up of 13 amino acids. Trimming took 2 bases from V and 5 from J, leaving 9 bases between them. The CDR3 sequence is CASSLTGKTEAFF. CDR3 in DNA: TGTGCCAGCAGTTTAACAGGGAAGACTGAAGCTTTCTTT.

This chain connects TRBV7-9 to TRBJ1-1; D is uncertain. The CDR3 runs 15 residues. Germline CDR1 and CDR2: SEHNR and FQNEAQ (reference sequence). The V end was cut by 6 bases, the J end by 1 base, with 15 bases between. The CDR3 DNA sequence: TGTGCCAGCAGGACCCGACGGCAGGCGAACACTGAAGCTTTCTTT. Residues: CASRTRRQANTEAFF.

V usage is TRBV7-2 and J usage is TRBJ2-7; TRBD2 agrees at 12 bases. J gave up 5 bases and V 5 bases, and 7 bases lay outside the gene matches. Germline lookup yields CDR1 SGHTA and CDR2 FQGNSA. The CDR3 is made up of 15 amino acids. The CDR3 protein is CASSPRTSGNNEQYF. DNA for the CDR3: TGTGCCAGCAGCCCCCGGACTAGCGGGAACAACGAGCAGTACTTC.

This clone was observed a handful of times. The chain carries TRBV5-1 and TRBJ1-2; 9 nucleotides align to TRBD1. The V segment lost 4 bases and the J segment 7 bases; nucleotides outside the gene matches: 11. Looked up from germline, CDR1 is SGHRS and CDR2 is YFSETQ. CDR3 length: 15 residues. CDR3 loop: CASSGDREGVGGYTF. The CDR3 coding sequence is TGCGCCAGCAGCGGGGACAGGGAAGGAGTGGGTGGCTACACCTTC.

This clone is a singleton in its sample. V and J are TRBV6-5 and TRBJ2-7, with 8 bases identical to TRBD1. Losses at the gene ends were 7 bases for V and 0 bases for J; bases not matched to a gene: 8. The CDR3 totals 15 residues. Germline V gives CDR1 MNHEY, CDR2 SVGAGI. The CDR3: CASTYRTGSSYEQYF. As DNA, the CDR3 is TGTGCCAGCACCTATCGGACAGGGAGCTCCTACGAGCAGTACTTC.

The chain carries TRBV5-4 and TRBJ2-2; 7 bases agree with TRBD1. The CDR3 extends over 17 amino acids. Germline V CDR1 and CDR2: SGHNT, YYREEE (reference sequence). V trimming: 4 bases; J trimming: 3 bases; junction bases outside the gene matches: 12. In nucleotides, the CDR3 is TGTGCCAGCAGCCCCGACAGGGTTATTGGCGACACCGGGGAGCTGTTTTTT. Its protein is CASSPDRVIGDTGELFF.

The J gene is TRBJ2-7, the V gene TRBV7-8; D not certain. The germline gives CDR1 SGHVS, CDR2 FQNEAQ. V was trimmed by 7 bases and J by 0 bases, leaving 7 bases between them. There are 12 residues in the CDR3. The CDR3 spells CASTLSSYEQYF. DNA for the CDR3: TGTGCCAGCACCCTTTCCTCCTACGAGCAGTACTTC.